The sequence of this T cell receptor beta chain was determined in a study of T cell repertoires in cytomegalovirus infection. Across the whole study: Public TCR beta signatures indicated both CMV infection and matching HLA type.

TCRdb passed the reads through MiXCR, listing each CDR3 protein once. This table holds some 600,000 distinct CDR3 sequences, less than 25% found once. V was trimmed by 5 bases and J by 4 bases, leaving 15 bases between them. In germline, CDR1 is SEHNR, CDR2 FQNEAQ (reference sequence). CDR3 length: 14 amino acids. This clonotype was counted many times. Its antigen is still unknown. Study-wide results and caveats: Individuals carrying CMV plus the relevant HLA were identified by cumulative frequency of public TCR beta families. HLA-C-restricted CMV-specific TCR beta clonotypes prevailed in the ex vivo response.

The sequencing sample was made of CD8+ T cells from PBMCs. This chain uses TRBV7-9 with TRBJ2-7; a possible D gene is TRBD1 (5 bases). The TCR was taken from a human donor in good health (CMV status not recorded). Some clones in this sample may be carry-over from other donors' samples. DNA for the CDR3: TGTGCCAGCAGCGGAACAGGAAACCAATACGAGCAGTACTTC. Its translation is CASSGTGNQYEQYF.